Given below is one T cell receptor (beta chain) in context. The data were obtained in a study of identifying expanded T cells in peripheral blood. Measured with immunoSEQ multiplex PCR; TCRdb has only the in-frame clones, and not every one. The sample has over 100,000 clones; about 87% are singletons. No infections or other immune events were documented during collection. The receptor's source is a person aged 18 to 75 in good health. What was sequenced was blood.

The CDR3 DNA follows: TGTGCCATCAGTGATGCCCAGGGTTATCAGCCCCAGCATTTT. This sequence encodes CAISDAQGYQPQHF. V usage is TRBV10-3 and J usage is TRBJ1-5, with D perhaps TRBD1 (5 bases). The germline CDR1 and CDR2 sequences are ENHRY and SYGVKD. The CDR3 runs 14 residues. V gave up 3 bases and J gave up 5 bases, with 11 bases separating them.